One and the same sample provided the 27 T cell receptor beta chains below, sequenced in a study of blood T cell repertoires in COVID-19. Method: immunoSEQ multiplex PCR; TCRdb's copy keeps in-frame clones and lacks some. This sample carries 70,000 to 95,000 clones, approximately 78% of them seen once, and the ten largest clones take about 13%. Source material: peripheral blood. The source of these receptors is a human donor in a cohort sampled during active COVID-19.

The rearrangement links TRBV20-1 to TRBJ1-5; D is ambiguous. Trimming removed 3 bases from V and 7 bases from J, with 13 bases in between. Germline V lookup: CDR1 DFQATT, CDR2 SNEGSKA (reference sequence). This CDR3 has 13 amino acids. This CDR3 reads CSASGGNRQPQHF. The CDR3 coding sequence is TGCAGTGCTAGTGGAGGGAATCGCCAGCCCCAGCATTTT.

This chain links TRBV29-1 with TRBJ2-3, with D possibly being TRBD2 (5 bases). Germline assignment: CDR1 SQVTM and CDR2 ANQGSEA. The CDR3 has 11 residues. V lost 4 bases and J lost 6, with 8 bases in between. The CDR3 DNA reads as TGCAGCGTTGGAAGGGAGGATACGCAGTATTTT. This codes for CSVGREDTQYF.

As to this clone: The junction departs from the called germline gene at one end, perhaps through a read error. CDR3 in DNA: TGTGCCAGCAGTCAAGGGGCAACTGATGAAAAACTGTTTTTT. Its protein is CASSQGATDEKLFF. The rearrangement joins TRBV5-4 to TRBJ1-4, with a possible D match to TRBD1 (5 bases). The germline V gene has CDR1 SGHNT and CDR2 YYREEE (reference sequence). This CDR3 spans 14 amino acids.

This clone was counted only a few times. The chain's CDR3 is CASSQAGPGATQYF. The CDR3 region has the DNA TGTGCCAGCAGCCAAGCCGGGCCGGGAGCTACGCAGTATTTT. This chain joins TRBV3-1 (or the pseudogene TRBV3-2) and TRBJ2-3; a possible D gene is TRBD2 (6 bases). This CDR3 is built from 14 residues. Between the trimmed V and J ends, which lost 1 base and 8 bases, there was a span of 13 bases. The germline V gene encodes CDR1 LGHDT and CDR2 YNNKEL (reference sequence).

V gene TRBV24-1 combines with J gene TRBJ2-7, with a possible D match to TRBD2 (5 bases). The V and J ends lost 10 bases and 2 bases respectively, with 14 bases between them. The CDR3 sequence is 13 residues long. Germline CDR1 and CDR2: KGHDR and SFDVKD. CDR3 DNA sequence: TGTGCCACGAGTACTAGTGGGACCTACGAGCAGTACTTC. Translation gives CATSTSGTYEQYF.

This clone was seen more than once but under ten times. The gene calls are TRBV7-2 and TRBJ2-7; no definite D call. Germline assignment: CDR1 SGHTA and CDR2 FQGNSA. V dropped 1 base and J dropped 2 bases, with 9 bases sitting between them. The CDR3 totals 14 residues. This CDR3 reads CASSLVSRTYEQYF. The DNA for the CDR3 is TGTGCCAGCAGCTTAGTATCCCGTACCTACGAGCAGTACTTC.

The chain carries TRBV28 and TRBJ1-3; D call uncertain. Between the trimmed V and J ends, which lost 4 bases and 0 bases, there was a span of 10 bases. The CDR3 loop spans 15 amino acids. Germline lookup yields CDR1 MDHEN and CDR2 SYDVKM. CDR3 coding DNA: TGTGCCAGCAGTTCGCCAACGAGCTCTGGAAACACCATATATTTT. Translated: CASSSPTSSGNTIYF.

The CDR3 coding sequence is TGTGCCAGCTCACCATCAACGGAGTGGATGGGTGGCTACACCTTC. This gives the protein CASSPSTEWMGGYTF. V usage is TRBV18 and J usage is TRBJ1-2; D is ambiguous. The germline V gene has CDR1 KGHSH and CDR2 LQKENI. The CDR3 is made up of 15 amino acids. Trimming took 2 bases from V and 7 from J, leaving 17 bases between them.

The chain links TRBV5-1 to TRBJ1-2; the D gene is possibly TRBD1 (6 bases). The CDR3 covers 16 residues. From germline, CDR1 is SGHRS and CDR2 YFSETQ. The V end was cut by 4 bases, the J end by 1 base, with 17 bases between. The CDR3 sequence is CASSPSGQGRNYGYTF. In nucleotides, the CDR3 is TGCGCCAGCAGCCCTTCCGGGCAGGGGCGTAACTATGGCTACACCTTC.

The V gene is TRBV15, the J gene TRBJ1-2, with D maybe TRBD1 (6 bases). This CDR3 is built from 16 residues. Trimming left V 0 bases short and J 1 base short, with 12 bases between. CDR1 is LNHNV and CDR2 is YYDKDF in the germline V gene (reference sequence). The DNA for the CDR3 is TGTGCCACCAGCAGAGATCCGGGGGGCAGTAACTATGGCTACACCTTC. Translation: CATSRDPGGSNYGYTF.

V is TRBV24-1 and J is TRBJ1-1; D not certain. CDR1 KGHDR and CDR2 SFDVKD come from the germline V gene. This CDR3 has 13 residues. Trimming took off 7 bases at V and 2 bases at J, with 10 bases between the two ends. The CDR3 nucleotides read TGTGCCACCAGATTACAGCATAACACTGAAGCTTTCTTT. Translated, it gives CATRLQHNTEAFF.

This chain connects TRBV4-1 to TRBJ2-3; 9 nucleotides match TRBD2. The CDR3 length is 15 residues. J gave up 3 bases and V 4 bases, and 5 bases lay outside the gene matches. Germline V gene sequence: CDR1 MGHRA, CDR2 YSYEKL. CDR3 amino acids: CASSPSGERTDTQYF. The CDR3, as DNA: TGCGCCAGCAGCCCTAGCGGGGAGCGGACAGATACGCAGTATTTT.

The rearrangement links TRBV28 to TRBJ2-6; D is undetermined. The CDR3 has 15 amino acids. V lost 5 bases, J lost 1 base, and 9 bases lay in between. The germline V gene encodes CDR1 MDHEN and CDR2 SYDVKM. The CDR3 bases are TGTGCCAGCAGTACACAGCTATCTGGGGCCAACGTCCTGACTTTC. Encoded protein: CASSTQLSGANVLTF.

The rearrangement links TRBV25-1 to TRBJ1-5; D may be TRBD1 (5 bases). V was cut by 7 bases and J by 2 bases, with 6 bases left in between. Germline V gives CDR1 MGHDK, CDR2 SYGVNS. This CDR3 region has 12 residues. The CDR3, as DNA: TGTGCCAGCACGACAGGCAATCAGCCCCAGCATTTT. As protein: CASTTGNQPQHF. Supplemented by reference TRBV25-1 and TRBJ1-5, the full variable domain reads EADIYQTPRYLVIGTGKKITLECSQTMGHDKMYWYQQDPGMELHLIHYSYGVNSTEKGDLSSESTVSRIRTEHFPLTLESARPSHTSQYLCASTTGNQPQHFGDGTRLSIL.

The chain links TRBV12-5 to TRBJ1-2; D is uncertain. CDR3 length: 13 amino acids. V was pared by 5 bases and J by 2 bases, with 9 bases between. CDR1 and CDR2 (germline): LGHNT, FRNRAP. Written as DNA, the CDR3 is TGTGCTAGTGGTCGGGAGGAAAACTATGGCTACACCTTC. Translation: CASGREENYGYTF.

This clone was detected once. This CDR3 is also generated by other DNA sequences in the sample. The chain recombines TRBV5-1 with TRBJ2-1; D perhaps matches TRBD2 (6 bases). In germline, CDR1 is SGHRS, CDR2 YFSETQ. The CDR3 is made up of 15 amino acids. Between the trimmed V and J ends, which lost 2 bases and 1 base, there was a span of 10 bases. The CDR3 sequence: CASSLTGGSYNEQFF. For the CDR3, the DNA is TGCGCCAGCAGCTTAACAGGAGGGTCCTACAATGAGCAGTTCTTC.

This clone was seen just once. The CDR3, as DNA: TGTGCCAGCAGCTTAGATACTGTCGCTAGCCGTGAGCAGTTCTTC. Translating it yields CASSLDTVASREQFF. This rearrangement joins TRBV11-2 to TRBJ2-1, with D maybe TRBD2 (5 bases). V lost 0 bases and J 9 bases, leaving 15 bases between the germline ends. The CDR3 is made up of 15 amino acids. The germline gives CDR1 SGHAT, CDR2 FQNNGV.

This rearrangement joins TRBV6-5 to TRBJ1-5; D is uncertain. CDR3 size: 15 residues. Germline V gene lookup returns CDR1 MNHEY and CDR2 SVGAGI. V lost 0 bases and J lost 2, with 8 bases in between. The CDR3 is CASSYSIRGNQPQHF. DNA of the CDR3: TGTGCCAGCAGTTACTCGATTCGGGGCAATCAGCCCCAGCATTTT.

The V call is TRBV7-2, the J call TRBJ1-2, with TRBD1 matching 9 bases. Germline values: CDR1 SGHTA, CDR2 FQGNSA. CDR3 length: 16 amino acids. J was trimmed by 3 bases and V by 5 bases; bases with no gene match: 10. The DNA of the CDR3 is TGTGCCAGCAGCCCACGGGGGGGGGACAGGGACTATGGCTACACCTTC. The encoded protein is CASSPRGGDRDYGYTF.

This clone was detected a few times. The chain joins TRBV6-5 to TRBJ2-2, with TRBD1 identical over 9 bases. CDR1 and CDR2 (germline): MNHEY, SVGAGI. This CDR3 contains 15 residues. V lost 2 bases to trimming and J lost 6 bases; unmatched junction nucleotides: 4. The CDR3 DNA follows: TGTGCCAGCAGTTACCGGACAGGGGCTGCCGGGGAGCTGTTTTTT. Translating it yields CASSYRTGAAGELFF.

This clone was found once. This chain joins TRBV29-1 and TRBJ2-3, with D possibly being TRBD2 (6 bases). The V gene's germline CDR1 is SQVTM and CDR2 ANQGSEA. CDR3 length: 13 residues. V was shortened by 4 bases and J by 1 base, with 9 bases between the two germline ends. The CDR3 nucleotides are TGCAGCGTTGCTGCTAGCGGCACAGATACGCAGTATTTT. Translating gives CSVAASGTDTQYF.

The J gene is TRBJ2-2, the V gene TRBV5-6; D is perhaps TRBD2 (6 bases). The V gene's germline CDR1 is SGHDT and CDR2 YYEEEE. The CDR3 loop spans 15 amino acids. Trimming removed 1 base from V and 5 bases from J, with 12 bases in between. CDR3 loop: CASSLRGSGTGELFF. In nucleotides, the CDR3 is TGTGCCAGCAGCTTGCGAGGAAGCGGGACCGGGGAGCTGTTTTTT.

The V call is TRBV5-1, the J call TRBJ1-4, with D hard to call. CDR1 and CDR2 (germline): SGHRS, YFSETQ. V lost 0 bases and J 5 bases, leaving 11 bases between the germline ends. The CDR3 is 15 amino acids. The CDR3 loop reads CASSLGASTNEKLFF. CDR3 DNA sequence: TGCGCCAGCAGCTTGGGGGCCAGCACGAATGAAAAACTGTTTTTT.

The CDR3 spells CASSLAFRGNEQYF. The DNA for the CDR3 is TGCGCCAGCAGCTTGGCCTTCAGGGGAAACGAGCAGTACTTC. The chain employs TRBV5-1 and TRBJ2-7, with a weak D call TRBD1 (6 bases). The CDR3 totals 14 residues. Trimming took off 0 bases at V and 5 bases at J, with 12 bases between the two ends. Germline loops: CDR1 SGHRS, CDR2 YFSETQ. Combining the CDR3 with reference TRBV5-1 and TRBJ2-7 gives the whole variable domain KAGVTQTPRYLIKTRGQQVTLSCSPISGHRSVSWYQQTPGQGLQFLFEYFSETQRNKGNFPGRFSGRQFSNSRSEMNVSTLELGDSALYLCASSLAFRGNEQYFGPGTRLTVT.

The V and J genes are TRBV5-1 and TRBJ1-2; D gene unclear. Germline V lookup: CDR1 SGHRS, CDR2 YFSETQ. This CDR3 region has 13 residues. V shed 3 bases and J shed 3 bases, with 9 bases lying between them. The CDR3 protein is CASSYSLYYGYTF. CDR3 sequence (DNA): TGCGCCAGCAGCTACTCTCTTTACTATGGCTACACCTTC.

The chain uses TRBV27 and TRBJ1-2, with D perhaps TRBD1 (6 bases). The CDR3 is 16 amino acids. Germline values: CDR1 MNHEY, CDR2 SMNVEV (reference sequence). V lost 1 base, J lost 4 bases, and 16 bases lay in between. The DNA of the CDR3 is TGTGCCAGCAGTTTATACCCCATGACAGGTAGCTATGGCTACACCTTC. Its protein product is CASSLYPMTGSYGYTF.

This clone was detected only a few times. CDR3 DNA: TGTGCTAGTGGTTTGGTACAGGGACGCTATAACACTGAAGCTTTCTTT. Translation: CASGLVQGRYNTEAFF. This chain joins TRBV12-5 and TRBJ1-1, with D possibly TRBD1 on 6 matching bases. The ends were cut back, 0 bases at V and 2 bases at J, with 13 bases in the middle. Germline assignment: CDR1 LGHNT and CDR2 FRNRAP. The CDR3 is 16 residues long.